This T cell receptor beta chain comes out of a study of blood T cell repertoires in COVID-19. Whole-study context: COVID-19 samples, acute and convalescent, were from the United States, Italy and Spain. In each case, the material was cDNA or gDNA derived from T cells, B-cell-depleted T cells, or PBMCs.

The CDR3 length is 15 residues. In germline, CDR1 is MNHEY, CDR2 SVGEGT. V lost 4 bases and J lost 3, with 12 bases in between. In the study's own analysis: The assay estimated nucleated cells by amplifying reference gene primers. Generated by immunoSEQ multiplex PCR, the TCRdb table keeps only in-frame clones and is missing some. That table furnishes V, J and clone size, whereas the DNA furnished D and trimming. The sample records 55,000 to 80,000 clones, approximately 79% being singletons. This TCR came from a man older than 75 with active COVID-19. The sequenced sample consisted of peripheral blood. V gene TRBV6-2 or TRBV6-3 combines with J gene TRBJ2-2; a possible D gene is TRBD2 (7 bases). In nucleotides, the CDR3 is TGTGCCAGCAGTTGGGGGGGGGCCCACACCGGGGAGCTGTTTTTT. It is translated as CASSWGGAHTGELFF.